Below, one T cell receptor beta chain is given with its context. Its antigen is not identified. For a library built for alpha chains, this beta chain is a stray read; little rests on its size. CDR1 is PRHDT, CDR2 FYEKMQ, per germline (reference sequence). The V end was cut by 7 bases, the J end by 1 base, with 16 bases between. This CDR3 is built from 15 residues. These data belong to a study of spatial heterogeneity in lung cancer. Study overall: Strongly correlated with TCR transcript counts in tumor regions was a T cell module score, which was a transcriptional module score calculated from matched bulk RNA-seq.

Study-level points and caveats: For expanded intratumoral alpha and beta TCRs, counts tracked tumor mutation counts.

Indicated time point: sample taken at primary tumor resection. Tumor, nontumor lung or frozen PBMC supplied whole RNA that was sequenced unsorted. Every TCR cDNA molecule bore a unique molecular identifier. In TCRdb, the 5' RACE reads were re-called with MiXCR into one record per CDR3 protein. The sample records 15,000 to 20,000 distinct CDR3 sequences, roughly 10% being singletons. This material consisted of lung tumor tissue, taken at surgery. The source is a female donor with early-stage non-small cell lung cancer. The chain couples TRBV13 to TRBJ1-2; D not resolved. The CDR3 bases are TGTGCCAGCAACTCGAGGGCAGATATTAACTATGGCTACACCTTC. Translation: CASNSRADINYGYTF.